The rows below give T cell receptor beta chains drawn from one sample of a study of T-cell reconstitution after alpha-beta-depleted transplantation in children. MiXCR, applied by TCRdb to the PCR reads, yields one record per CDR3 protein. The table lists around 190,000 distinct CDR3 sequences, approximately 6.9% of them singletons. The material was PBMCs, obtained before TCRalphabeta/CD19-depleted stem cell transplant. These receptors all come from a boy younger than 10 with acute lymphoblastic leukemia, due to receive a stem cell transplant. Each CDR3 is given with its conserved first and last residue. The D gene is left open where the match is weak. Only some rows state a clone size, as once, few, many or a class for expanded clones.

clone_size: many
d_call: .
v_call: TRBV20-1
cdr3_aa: CSASRGTNYEQYF

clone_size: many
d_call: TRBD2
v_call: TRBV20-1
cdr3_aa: CSASGLAESSYNEQFF

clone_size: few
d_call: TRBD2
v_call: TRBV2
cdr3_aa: CASSGEAGGFSSTDTQYF

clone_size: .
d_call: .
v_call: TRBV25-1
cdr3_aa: CASSELESEVFF

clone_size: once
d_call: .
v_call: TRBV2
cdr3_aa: CASSESWQGREYF

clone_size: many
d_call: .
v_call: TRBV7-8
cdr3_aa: CASSSTRGRMIMNTEAFF

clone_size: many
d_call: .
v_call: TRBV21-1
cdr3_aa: CASRRKVCTGELFF

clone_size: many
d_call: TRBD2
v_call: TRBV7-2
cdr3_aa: CASSSASGRNTRGEQFF

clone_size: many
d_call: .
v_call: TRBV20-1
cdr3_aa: CSASRDFEGNIQYF

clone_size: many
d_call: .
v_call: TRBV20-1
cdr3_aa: CSARVSGITGELFF

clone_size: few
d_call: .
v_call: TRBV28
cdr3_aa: CASSLTGSPLHF

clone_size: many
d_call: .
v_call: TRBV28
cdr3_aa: CASAVGRSRGKFF

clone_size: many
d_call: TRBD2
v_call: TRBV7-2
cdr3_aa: CASSLRASGSAGVGETQYF

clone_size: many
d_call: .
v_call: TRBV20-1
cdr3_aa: CSAAPPGRTEAFF

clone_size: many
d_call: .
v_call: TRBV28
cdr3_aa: CASISAFYEQYF

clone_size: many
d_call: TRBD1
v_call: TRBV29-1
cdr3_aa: CSVETTGEETQYF

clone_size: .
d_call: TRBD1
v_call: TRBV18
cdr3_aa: CASSPMETGASGANVLTF

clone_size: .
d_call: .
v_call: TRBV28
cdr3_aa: CASTPGRFSYEQYF

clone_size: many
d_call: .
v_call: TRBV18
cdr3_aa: CASSRVQVANTGELFF

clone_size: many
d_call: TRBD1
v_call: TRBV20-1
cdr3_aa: CSATPAGQGSNYGYTF

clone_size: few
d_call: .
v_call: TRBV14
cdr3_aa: CASSQGDFGQETQYF

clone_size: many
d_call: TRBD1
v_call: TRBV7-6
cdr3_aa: CASSLARRDSLLAEAFF

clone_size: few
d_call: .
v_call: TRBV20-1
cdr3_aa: CSARDQGLGGYTF

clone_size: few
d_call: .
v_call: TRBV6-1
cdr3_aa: CASTQLIGNSPLHF

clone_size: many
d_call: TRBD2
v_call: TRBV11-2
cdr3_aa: CASSARGSGGPSYEQYF

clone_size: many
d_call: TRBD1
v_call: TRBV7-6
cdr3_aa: CASSLSGQLGNTIYF

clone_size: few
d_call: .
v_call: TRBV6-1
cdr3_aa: CASSEARGNQPQHF

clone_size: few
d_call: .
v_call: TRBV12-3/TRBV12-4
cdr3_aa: CASRTGGGELFF

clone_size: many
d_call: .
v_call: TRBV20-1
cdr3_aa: CSARDWGAKNIQYF

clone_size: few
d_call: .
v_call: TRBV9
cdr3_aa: CASSGRNTGELFF

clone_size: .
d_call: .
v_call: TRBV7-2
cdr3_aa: CASNLSSYEQYF

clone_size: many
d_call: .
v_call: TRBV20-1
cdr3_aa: CSARDGRGELFF

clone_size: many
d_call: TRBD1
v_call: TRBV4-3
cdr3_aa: CASSRGTGVSLTNTEAFF

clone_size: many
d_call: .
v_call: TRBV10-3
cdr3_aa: CAISDSGGQVAEAFF

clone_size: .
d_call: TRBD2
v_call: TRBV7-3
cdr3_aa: CASRSRGGSTDTQYF

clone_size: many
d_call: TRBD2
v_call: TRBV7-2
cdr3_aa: CASSLALSSGASTDTQYF

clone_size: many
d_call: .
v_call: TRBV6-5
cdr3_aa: CASSLGWVNEQFF

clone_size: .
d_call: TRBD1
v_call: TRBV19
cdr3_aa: CASSPTGRKNIQYF

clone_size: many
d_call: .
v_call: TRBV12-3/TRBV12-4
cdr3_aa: CASPLPTTSSYEQYF

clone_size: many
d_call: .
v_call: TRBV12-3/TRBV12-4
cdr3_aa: CASSFRQGNSPLHF

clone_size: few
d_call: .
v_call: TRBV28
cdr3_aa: CASSGSTDTQYF

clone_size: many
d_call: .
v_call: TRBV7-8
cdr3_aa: CASSFVGGSSYNEQFF

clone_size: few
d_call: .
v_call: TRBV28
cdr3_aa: CASSLGAGLGQNTEAFF

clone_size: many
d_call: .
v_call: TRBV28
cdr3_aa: CASSLSGTAEAFF

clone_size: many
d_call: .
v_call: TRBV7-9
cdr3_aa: CASSFWRKSTDTQYF

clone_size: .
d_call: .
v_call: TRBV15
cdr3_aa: CATSRGDAGANVLTF

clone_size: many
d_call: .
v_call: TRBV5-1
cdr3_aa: CASSPSGSSGANVLTF

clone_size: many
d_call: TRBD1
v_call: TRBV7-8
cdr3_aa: CASSPFLGQAIVEAFF

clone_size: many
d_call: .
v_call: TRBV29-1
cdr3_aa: CSVRTGWGQETQYF

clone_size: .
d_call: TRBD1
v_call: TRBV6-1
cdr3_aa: CASSGSRTGVIDYGYTF

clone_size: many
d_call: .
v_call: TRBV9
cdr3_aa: CASSVGGLPYEQYF

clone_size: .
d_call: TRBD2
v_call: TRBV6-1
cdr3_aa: CASSDDTSGDVTGELFF

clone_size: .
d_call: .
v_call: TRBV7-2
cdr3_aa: CASSLNGGLDNEQFF

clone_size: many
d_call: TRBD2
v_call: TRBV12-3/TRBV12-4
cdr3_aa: CASSRTSGATYEQYF

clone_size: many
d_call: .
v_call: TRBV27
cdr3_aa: CASWTGGLSYNEQFF

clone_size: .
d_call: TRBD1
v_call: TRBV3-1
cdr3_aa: CASSWGQAGKFF

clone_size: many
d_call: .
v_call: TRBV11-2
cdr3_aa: CASSRNREINYGYTF

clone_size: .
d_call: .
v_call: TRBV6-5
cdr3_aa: CASRLFGSSYEQYF

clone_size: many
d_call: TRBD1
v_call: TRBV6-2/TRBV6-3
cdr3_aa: CASRTRQGGNTEAFF

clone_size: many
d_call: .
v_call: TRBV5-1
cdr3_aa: CASSIRTVSEAFF